The 5 T cell receptor beta chains below come from one sample, sequenced in a study of CD4 T cells in relation to SARS-CoV-2 and coronaviruses. CD4+ T cells from unexposed donors were obtained before the COVID-19 pandemic (2011-2018). After approximately ten days of culture, CD4+ T cells were isolated. Produced via immunoSEQ multiplex PCR; TCRdb's table is partial and in-frame only. Here the sample spans tens of thousands of clones, about three quarters being singletons. These receptors are not linked to any known antigen. What was sequenced was CD4+ T cells from PBMCs, cultured in vitro. These receptors all come from a human donor in good health.

The J gene is TRBJ2-1, the V gene TRBV7-2, with 7 bases aligning to TRBD1. The germline V gene has CDR1 SGHTA and CDR2 FQGNSA. J lost 4 bases, V lost 0 bases, and 6 bases had no gene match. The CDR3 consists of 16 residues. Here the CDR3 DNA reads TGTGCCAGCAGCTTAGCGGTGGGGACAGAATACAATGAGCAGTTCTTC. Protein: CASSLAVGTEYNEQFF.

The V gene is TRBV6-6, the J gene TRBJ1-2; no definite D call. This CDR3 region has 13 residues. V lost 6 bases to trimming and J lost 4 bases, with 12 bases between them. Germline lookup yields CDR1 MNHNY and CDR2 SVGAGI (reference sequence). CDR3 nucleotides: TGTGCCAGCAGCCCACACCAGCGCTATGGCTACACCTTC. Amino acid sequence: CASSPHQRYGYTF.

In this sample, this clone turned up a few times. The chain combines TRBV20-1 with TRBJ1-2; D unresolved. The CDR3 sequence is 10 residues long. Trimming took off 5 bases at V and 11 bases at J, with 12 bases between the two ends. The V gene's germline CDR1 is DFQATT and CDR2 SNEGSKA (reference sequence). The CDR3 nucleotides are TGCAGTGCTCCCTCGATCCCGTACACCTTC. This sequence encodes CSAPSIPYTF.

This chain connects TRBV7-8 to TRBJ1-1; D perhaps matches TRBD1 (6 bases). The CDR3 is made up of 15 amino acids. Trimming took 8 bases from V and 2 from J, leaving 18 bases between them. In germline, CDR1 is SGHVS, CDR2 FQNEAQ. The CDR3 sequence: CASRRGRGGNTEAFF. CDR3 bases: TGTGCCAGCCGGCGGGGAAGGGGGGGCAACACTGAAGCTTTCTTT.

The chain joins TRBV16 to TRBJ1-3; 10 bases align to TRBD1. The germline V gene encodes CDR1 KGHSY and CDR2 FQNENV. The CDR3 spans 18 residues. Trimming took 0 bases from V and 2 from J; bases not matched to a gene: 7. CDR3: CASSQSKADRGPGNTIYF. The CDR3 bases are TGTGCCAGCAGCCAATCCAAAGCCGACAGGGGGCCTGGAAACACCATATATTTT.